The clone carrying this TCR beta chain was picked up a small number of times. RNA transcripts provided the source from which TCR beta CDR3 regions were amplified. HTBI primers were the set used in a first-round RT-PCR of the TCR CDR3. TCRdb redid the calling of the multiplex PCR reads with MiXCR, one entry per CDR3 protein. The sample carries hundreds of thousands of distinct CDR3 sequences, roughly 14% recorded once. This specimen belongs to a study of T cells in Graves' hyperthyroidism and ophthalmopathy. Across the study: Peripheral blood was drawn at first diagnosis, prior to all treatment.

Germline lookup yields CDR1 SGHTA and CDR2 FQGNSA. The CDR3 is 16 residues long. J lost 5 bases, V lost 1 base, and 7 bases had no gene match. Sequences were obtained from blood. V usage is TRBV7-2 and J usage is TRBJ2-5; 10 bases are a match to TRBD2. This TCR came from a woman between 40 and 50 years old with Graves' ophthalmopathy. CDR3 protein: CASSLVPAGGRETQYF. The CDR3 DNA reads TGTGCCAGCAGCTTAGTACCAGCGGGGGGGAGGGAGACCCAGTACTTC.